These T cell receptor beta chains were read from a single sample in a study of technical replicates of blood from a few donors. Produced via immunoSEQ multiplex PCR; TCRdb's table is partial and in-frame only. The top ten hold 0.25% of the sample, which has 76,000 or so clones, 90% to 95% seen once. What was sequenced was T cells isolated from PBMCs. Receptor source: a human donor in good health. Both conserved end residues are part of each CDR3. Fields, in order: CDR3 protein, CDR3 DNA, clone size, J gene, CDR3 length, D gene, V gene. A D gene is named only where the DNA matches it firmly. Expanded clones are given a class, and other clones once, few, many or no size at all.

CDR3: CASSLAGMVYGYTF; DNA: TGTGCCAGCAGTTTAGCCGGTATGGTCTATGGCTACACCTTC; size: NA; J: TRBJ1-2; length: 14; D: NA; V: TRBV28
CDR3: CASGTGDFQETQYF; DNA: TGTGCCAGCGGCACAGGAGATTTCCAAGAGACCCAGTACTTC; size: NA; J: TRBJ2-5; length: 14; D: NA; V: TRBV9
CDR3: CASSSTSGIHNEQFF; DNA: TGTGCCAGCAGCTCGACTAGCGGGATCCATAATGAGCAGTTCTTC; size: NA; J: TRBJ2-1; length: 15; D: TRBD2; V: TRBV7-6
CDR3: CASSPISWEKLFF; DNA: TGTGCCAGCAGTCCTATAAGTTGGGAAAAACTGTTTTTT; size: NA; J: TRBJ1-4; length: 13; D: NA; V: TRBV28
CDR3: CASMGQSNTGELFF; DNA: TGTGCCAGCATGGGACAGTCGAACACCGGGGAGCTGTTTTTT; size: NA; J: TRBJ2-2; length: 14; D: TRBD1; V: TRBV6-5
CDR3: CASSFIAGGRYNEQFF; DNA: TGTGCCAGCAGCTTTATAGCGGGGGGGCGATACAATGAGCAGTTCTTC; size: NA; J: TRBJ2-1; length: 16; D: TRBD2; V: TRBV11-2
CDR3: CASSGGTSGNNEQFF; DNA: TGTGCCAGCAGTGGAGGGACTAGCGGAAACAATGAGCAGTTCTTC; size: once; J: TRBJ2-1; length: 15; D: TRBD2; V: TRBV6-6
CDR3: CASSPGTGVLYGYTF; DNA: TGTGCCAGCAGTCCCGGGACAGGGGTACTCTATGGCTACACCTTC; size: NA; J: TRBJ1-2; length: 15; D: TRBD1; V: TRBV27
CDR3: CASSVEGREETQYF; DNA: TGTGCCAGCAGCGTAGAGGGGAGGGAAGAGACCCAGTACTTC; size: NA; J: TRBJ2-5; length: 14; D: TRBD2; V: TRBV9
CDR3: CASSSGYSYEQYF; DNA: TGTGCCAGCAGTTCCGGTTACTCCTACGAGCAGTACTTC; size: NA; J: TRBJ2-7; length: 13; D: NA; V: TRBV28
CDR3: CASSFVGSYEQYF; DNA: TGTGCCAGCAGTTTTGTCGGGTCTTACGAGCAGTACTTC; size: NA; J: TRBJ2-7; length: 13; D: NA; V: TRBV28
CDR3: CASSHGLQTNEKLFF; DNA: TGCGCCAGCAGCCACGGTTTACAGACAAATGAAAAACTGTTTTTT; size: NA; J: TRBJ1-4; length: 15; D: NA; V: TRBV4-1
CDR3: CSVGYARGFAGKVAYEQYF; DNA: TGCAGCGTTGGTTATGCCCGGGGGTTTGCCGGAAAGGTCGCCTACGAGCAGTACTTC; size: NA; J: TRBJ2-7; length: 19; D: NA; V: TRBV29-1
CDR3: CAISALGLAGSYEQYF; DNA: TGTGCCATCAGTGCACTTGGACTAGCGGGATCCTACGAGCAGTACTTC; size: NA; J: TRBJ2-7; length: 16; D: TRBD2; V: TRBV10-3
CDR3: CASSQEATTSYEQYF; DNA: TGCGCCAGCAGCCAAGAGGCGACTACCTCCTACGAGCAGTACTTC; size: NA; J: TRBJ2-7; length: 15; D: NA; V: TRBV4-1
CDR3: CASSMFEGSLYYEQYF; DNA: TGTGCCAGTAGTATGTTCGAGGGAAGCCTCTACTACGAGCAGTACTTC; size: NA; J: TRBJ2-7; length: 16; D: NA; V: TRBV19
CDR3: CASSPTTGVRGQPQHF; DNA: TGTGCCAGCAGCCCGACGACAGGGGTAAGGGGTCAGCCCCAGCATTTT; size: few; J: TRBJ1-5; length: 16; D: TRBD1; V: TRBV11-2
CDR3: CASSESPPGLASEQFF; DNA: TGTGCCAGCAGTGAATCCCCCCCGGGACTAGCGAGTGAGCAGTTCTTC; size: NA; J: TRBJ2-1; length: 16; D: TRBD2; V: TRBV6-1
CDR3: CAWSPQGAQPQHF; DNA: TGTGCCTGGAGTCCCCAGGGGGCTCAGCCCCAGCATTTT; size: NA; J: TRBJ1-5; length: 13; D: TRBD1; V: TRBV30
CDR3: CASSFSPGQTYEQYF; DNA: TGCGCCAGCAGTTTTTCCCCGGGACAGACCTACGAGCAGTACTTC; size: NA; J: TRBJ2-7; length: 15; D: TRBD1; V: TRBV5-1
CDR3: CATSSFSGSGELFF; DNA: TGTGCCACCAGCAGTTTTAGCGGTAGCGGGGAGCTGTTTTTT; size: NA; J: TRBJ2-2; length: 14; D: NA; V: TRBV15
CDR3: CASSVEGGDNQPQHF; DNA: TGTGCCAGCAGTGTCGAGGGAGGTGACAATCAGCCCCAGCATTTT; size: NA; J: TRBJ1-5; length: 15; D: NA; V: TRBV2
CDR3: CASSVDRSANQPQHF; DNA: TGTGCCAGCAGTGTGGACAGGTCAGCCAATCAGCCCCAGCATTTT; size: NA; J: TRBJ1-5; length: 15; D: TRBD1; V: TRBV6-1
CDR3: CASSYLAGSYEQYF; DNA: TGTGCCAGCAGTTATTTAGCGGGGAGCTACGAGCAGTACTTC; size: NA; J: TRBJ2-7; length: 14; D: TRBD2; V: TRBV6-6
CDR3: CASSLAGGPNEQFF; DNA: TGTGCCAGCAGTTTAGCGGGAGGTCCTAATGAGCAGTTCTTC; size: NA; J: TRBJ2-1; length: 14; D: TRBD2; V: TRBV6-6
CDR3: CASSELGARTDTQYF; DNA: TGTGCCAGCAGTGAATTGGGGGCCCGGACAGATACGCAGTATTTT; size: NA; J: TRBJ2-3; length: 15; D: NA; V: TRBV6-1
CDR3: CASSREGPKDTQYF; DNA: TGCGCCAGCTCCCGGGAAGGCCCAAAAGATACGCAGTATTTT; size: NA; J: TRBJ2-3; length: 14; D: NA; V: TRBV5-1
CDR3: CASSYRLLNTGELFF; DNA: TGTGCCAGCAGCTACCGTCTATTGAACACCGGGGAGCTGTTTTTT; size: NA; J: TRBJ2-2; length: 15; D: NA; V: TRBV7-9
CDR3: CASSQDPRGEQFF; DNA: TGCGCCAGCAGCCAAGACCCTAGAGGTGAGCAGTTCTTC; size: NA; J: TRBJ2-1; length: 13; D: NA; V: TRBV4-1
CDR3: CASSSGQGAFF; DNA: TGTGCCAGCAGCTCTGGACAGGGAGCTTTCTTT; size: NA; J: TRBJ1-1; length: 11; D: TRBD1; V: TRBV11-2
CDR3: CASSTDSTYGYTF; DNA: TGCGCCAGCAGTACCGACAGCACCTATGGCTACACCTTC; size: NA; J: TRBJ1-2; length: 13; D: NA; V: TRBV5-1